Given below is one T cell receptor beta chain in context. Assay: immunoSEQ multiplex PCR; the TCRdb copy retains only in-frame clones and omits some. The repertoire holds approximately 230,000 clones, approximately 90% seen once, with 1.5% to 2% in the top ten. The germline V gene encodes CDR1 GTSNPN and CDR2 SVGIG (reference sequence). CDR3 length: 14 residues. V lost 6 bases and J 4 bases, leaving 19 bases between the germline ends. This entry is derived from a study of blood T cell repertoires in COVID-19. On the study more broadly: T cells, B-cell-depleted T cells, or PBMCs provided the cDNA or gDNA that served as material.

Across 20 to 25 US areas, participants ranged in age from 18 to 89 years. The chain carries TRBV30 and TRBJ2-7, with D possibly being TRBD2 (6 bases). Sequencing was performed on PBMCs or T cells enriched from blood (not recorded which). The source of this sequence is a man between 35 and 55 years old who had recovered from COVID-19. CDR3 DNA: TGTGCCTGCCTCTGGCCCGGGAGAAGTTACGAGCAGTACTTC. Amino acid sequence: CACLWPGRSYEQYF.